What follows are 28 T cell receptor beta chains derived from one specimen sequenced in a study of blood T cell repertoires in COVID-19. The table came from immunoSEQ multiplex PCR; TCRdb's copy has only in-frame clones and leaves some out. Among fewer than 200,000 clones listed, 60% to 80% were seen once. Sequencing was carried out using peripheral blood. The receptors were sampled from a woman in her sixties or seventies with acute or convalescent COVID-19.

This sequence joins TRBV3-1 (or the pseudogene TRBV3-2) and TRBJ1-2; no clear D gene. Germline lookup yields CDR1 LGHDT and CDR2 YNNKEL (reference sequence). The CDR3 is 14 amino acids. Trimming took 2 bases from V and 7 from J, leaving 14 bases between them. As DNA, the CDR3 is TGTGCCAGCAGCCAAATTCCGGGTGTAGGTGGCTACACCTTC. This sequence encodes CASSQIPGVGGYTF.

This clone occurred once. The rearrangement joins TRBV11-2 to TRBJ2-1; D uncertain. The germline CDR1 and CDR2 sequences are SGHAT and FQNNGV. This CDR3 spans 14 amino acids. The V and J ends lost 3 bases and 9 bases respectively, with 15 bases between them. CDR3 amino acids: CASSFSQPPGEQFF. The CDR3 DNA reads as TGTGCCAGCAGCTTTTCCCAACCCCCGGGTGAGCAGTTCTTC.

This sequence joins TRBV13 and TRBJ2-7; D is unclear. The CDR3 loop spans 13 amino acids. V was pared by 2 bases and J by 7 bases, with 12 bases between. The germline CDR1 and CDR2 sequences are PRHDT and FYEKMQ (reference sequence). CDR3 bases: TGTGCCAGCAGCTTACGGTTAGCCCGAGAGCAGTACTTC. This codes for CASSLRLAREQYF.

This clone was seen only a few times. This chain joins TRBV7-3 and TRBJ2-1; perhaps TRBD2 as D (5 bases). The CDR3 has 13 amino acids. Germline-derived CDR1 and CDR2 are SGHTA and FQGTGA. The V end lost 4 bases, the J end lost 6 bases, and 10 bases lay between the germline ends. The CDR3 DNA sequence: TGTGCCAGCAGCTCTCTAGCATCCAATGAGCAGTTCTTC. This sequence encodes CASSSLASNEQFF. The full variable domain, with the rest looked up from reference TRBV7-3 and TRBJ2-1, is GAGVSQTPSNKVTEKGKYVELRCDPISGHTALYWYRQSLGQGPEFLIYFQGTGAADDSGLPNDRFFAVRPEGSVSTLKIQRTERGDSAVYLCASSSLASNEQFFGPGTRLTVL.

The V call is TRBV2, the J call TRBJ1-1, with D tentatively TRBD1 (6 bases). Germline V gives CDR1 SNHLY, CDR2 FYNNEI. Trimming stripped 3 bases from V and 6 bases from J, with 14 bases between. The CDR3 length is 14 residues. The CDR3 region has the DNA TGTGCCAGCAGTGATCCAACAGGGACCCCTGAAGCTTTCTTT. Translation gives CASSDPTGTPEAFF.

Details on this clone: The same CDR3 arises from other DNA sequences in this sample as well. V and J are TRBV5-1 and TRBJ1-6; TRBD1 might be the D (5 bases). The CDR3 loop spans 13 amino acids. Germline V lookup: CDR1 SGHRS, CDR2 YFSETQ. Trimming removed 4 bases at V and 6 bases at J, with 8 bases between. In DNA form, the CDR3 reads TGCGCCAGCAGCCTAGACAGTAATTCACCCCTCCACTTT. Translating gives CASSLDSNSPLHF.

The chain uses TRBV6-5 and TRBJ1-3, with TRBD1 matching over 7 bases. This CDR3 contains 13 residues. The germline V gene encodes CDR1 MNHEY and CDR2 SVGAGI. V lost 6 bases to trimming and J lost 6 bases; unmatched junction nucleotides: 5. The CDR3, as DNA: TGTGCCAGCAGACCCGGGACAGAAAACACCATATATTTT. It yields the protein CASRPGTENTIYF.

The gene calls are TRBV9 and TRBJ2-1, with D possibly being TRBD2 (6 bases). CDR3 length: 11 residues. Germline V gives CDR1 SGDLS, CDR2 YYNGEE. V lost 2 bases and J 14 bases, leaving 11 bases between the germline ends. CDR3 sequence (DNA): TGTGCCAGCAGCGTTGGAACTAGCAAGTTCTTC. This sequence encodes CASSVGTSKFF. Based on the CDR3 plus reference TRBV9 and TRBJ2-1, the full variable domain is DSGVTQTPKHLITATGQRVTLRCSPRSGDLSVYWYQQSLDQGLQFLIQYYNGEERAKGNILERFSAQQFPDLHSELNLSSLELGDSALYFCASSVGTSKFFGPGTRLTVL.

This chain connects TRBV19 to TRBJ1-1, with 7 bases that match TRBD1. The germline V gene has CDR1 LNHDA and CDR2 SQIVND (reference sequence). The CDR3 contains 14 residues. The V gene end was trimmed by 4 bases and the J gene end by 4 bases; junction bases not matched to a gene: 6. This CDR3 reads CASSRRQGSTEAFF. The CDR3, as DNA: TGTGCCAGTAGTAGACGACAGGGAAGCACTGAAGCTTTCTTT.

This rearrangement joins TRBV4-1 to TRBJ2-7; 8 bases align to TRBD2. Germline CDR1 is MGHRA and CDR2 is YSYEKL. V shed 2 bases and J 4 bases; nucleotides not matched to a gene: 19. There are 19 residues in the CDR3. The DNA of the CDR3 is TGCGCCAGCAGCCAAAAAGATATGGACCGGGCCGGGGGGGCATACGAGCAGTACTTC. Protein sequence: CASSQKDMDRAGGAYEQYF.

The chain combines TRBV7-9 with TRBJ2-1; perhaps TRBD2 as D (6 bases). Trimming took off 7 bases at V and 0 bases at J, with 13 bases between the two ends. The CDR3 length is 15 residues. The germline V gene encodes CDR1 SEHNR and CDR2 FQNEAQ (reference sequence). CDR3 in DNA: TGTGCCAGCACCACCGGAGGGAGCTCCTACAATGAGCAGTTCTTC. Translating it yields CASTTGGSSYNEQFF. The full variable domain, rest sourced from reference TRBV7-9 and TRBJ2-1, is DTGVSQNPRHKITKRGQNVTFRCDPISEHNRLYWYRQTLGQGPEFLTYFQNEAQLEKSRLLSDRFSAERPKGSFSTLEIQRTEQGDSAMYLCASTTGGSSYNEQFFGPGTRLTVL.

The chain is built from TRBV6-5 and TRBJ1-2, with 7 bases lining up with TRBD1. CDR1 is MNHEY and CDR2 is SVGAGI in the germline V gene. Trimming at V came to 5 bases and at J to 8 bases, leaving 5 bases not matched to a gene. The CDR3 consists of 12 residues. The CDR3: CASSTTGQGYTF. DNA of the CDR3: TGTGCCAGCAGTACGACAGGGCAGGGCTACACCTTC.

CDR3 region: CASSWTRDTEQFF. CDR3 DNA sequence: TGCGCCAGCAGCTGGACTAGAGACACTGAGCAGTTCTTC. The chain employs TRBV5-1 and TRBJ2-1, with TRBD2 matching over 7 bases. The CDR3 consists of 13 residues. The trim removed 3 bases at V and 9 bases at J, leaving 6 bases unmatched. Germline V gene data show CDR1 as SGHRS and CDR2 as YFSETQ.

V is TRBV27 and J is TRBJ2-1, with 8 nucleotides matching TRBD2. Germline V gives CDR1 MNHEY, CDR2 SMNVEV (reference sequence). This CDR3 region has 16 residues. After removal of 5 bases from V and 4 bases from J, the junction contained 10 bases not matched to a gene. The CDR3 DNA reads TGTGCCAGCAGTCGACTTTCTAGCGGGTCGTACAATGAGCAGTTCTTC. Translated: CASSRLSSGSYNEQFF.

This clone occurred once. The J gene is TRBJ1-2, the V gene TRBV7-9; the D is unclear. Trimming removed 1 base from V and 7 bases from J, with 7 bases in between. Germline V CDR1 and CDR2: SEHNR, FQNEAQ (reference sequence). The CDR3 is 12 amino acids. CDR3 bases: TGTGCCAGCAGCTTAGTATCAGGTGGCTACACCTTC. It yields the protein CASSLVSGGYTF.

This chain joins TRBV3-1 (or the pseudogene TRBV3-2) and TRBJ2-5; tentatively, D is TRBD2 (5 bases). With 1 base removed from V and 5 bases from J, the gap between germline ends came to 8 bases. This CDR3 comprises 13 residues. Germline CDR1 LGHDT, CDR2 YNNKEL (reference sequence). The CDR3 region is CASSQGPGETQYF. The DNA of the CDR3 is TGTGCCAGCAGCCAAGGGCCGGGGGAGACCCAGTACTTC.

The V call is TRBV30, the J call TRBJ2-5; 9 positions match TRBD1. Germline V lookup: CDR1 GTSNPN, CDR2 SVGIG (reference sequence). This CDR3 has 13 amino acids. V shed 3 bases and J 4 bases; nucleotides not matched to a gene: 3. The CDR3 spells CAWRDRGGETQYF. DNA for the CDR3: TGTGCCTGGAGAGACAGGGGGGGAGAGACCCAGTACTTC.

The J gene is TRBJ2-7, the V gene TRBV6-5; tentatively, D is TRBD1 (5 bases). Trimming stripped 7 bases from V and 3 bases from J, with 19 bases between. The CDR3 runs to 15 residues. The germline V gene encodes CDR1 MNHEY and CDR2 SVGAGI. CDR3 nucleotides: TGTGCCAGCAAGGAAGGGCAGGGTGGACACTACGAGCAGTACTTC. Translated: CASKEGQGGHYEQYF.

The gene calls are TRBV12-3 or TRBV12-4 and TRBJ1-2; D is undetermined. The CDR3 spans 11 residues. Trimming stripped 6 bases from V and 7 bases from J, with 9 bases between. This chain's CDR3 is CASRDRGGYTF. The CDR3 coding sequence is TGTGCCAGCAGGGACCGGGGTGGCTACACCTTC.

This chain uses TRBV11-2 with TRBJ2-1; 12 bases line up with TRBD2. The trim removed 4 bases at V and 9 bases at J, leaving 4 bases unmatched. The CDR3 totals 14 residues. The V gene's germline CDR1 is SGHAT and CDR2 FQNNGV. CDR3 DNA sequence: TGTGCCAGCAGCTCGACTAGCGGGAGCAGTGAGCAGTTCTTC. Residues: CASSSTSGSSEQFF.

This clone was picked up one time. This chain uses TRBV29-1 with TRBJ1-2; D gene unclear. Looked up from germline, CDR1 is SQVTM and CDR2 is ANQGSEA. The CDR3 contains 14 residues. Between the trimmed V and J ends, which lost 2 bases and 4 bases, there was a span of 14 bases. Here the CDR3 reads CSVERRGVGYGYTF. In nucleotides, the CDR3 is TGCAGCGTTGAACGGCGGGGAGTGGGCTATGGCTACACCTTC.

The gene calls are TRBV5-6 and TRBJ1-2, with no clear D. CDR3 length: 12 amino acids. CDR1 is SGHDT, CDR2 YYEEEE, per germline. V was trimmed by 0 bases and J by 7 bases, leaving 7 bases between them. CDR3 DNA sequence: TGTGCCAGCAGCTTGGCACATGGTGGCTACACCTTC. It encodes CASSLAHGGYTF.

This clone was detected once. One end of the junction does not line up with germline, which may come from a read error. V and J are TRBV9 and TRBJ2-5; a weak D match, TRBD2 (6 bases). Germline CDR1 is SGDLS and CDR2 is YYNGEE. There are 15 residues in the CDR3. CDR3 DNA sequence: TGTGCCAGCACCACCGGGCCGGGAGAGGGAGAGACCCAGCACTTC. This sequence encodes CASTTGPGEGETQHF.

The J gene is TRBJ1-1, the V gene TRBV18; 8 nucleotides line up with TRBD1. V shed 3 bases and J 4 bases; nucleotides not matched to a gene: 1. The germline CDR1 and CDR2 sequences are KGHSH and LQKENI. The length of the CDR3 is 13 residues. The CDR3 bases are TGTGCCAGCTCACCGACAGGGGCCACTGAAGCTTTCTTT. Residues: CASSPTGATEAFF.

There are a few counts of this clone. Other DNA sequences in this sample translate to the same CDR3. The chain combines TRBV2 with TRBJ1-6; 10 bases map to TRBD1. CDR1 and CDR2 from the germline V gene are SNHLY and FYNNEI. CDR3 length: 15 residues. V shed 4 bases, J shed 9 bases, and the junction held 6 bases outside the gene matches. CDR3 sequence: CASSVGQGDGSPLHF. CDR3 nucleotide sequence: TGTGCCAGCAGTGTTGGACAGGGGGACGGTTCACCCCTCCACTTT.

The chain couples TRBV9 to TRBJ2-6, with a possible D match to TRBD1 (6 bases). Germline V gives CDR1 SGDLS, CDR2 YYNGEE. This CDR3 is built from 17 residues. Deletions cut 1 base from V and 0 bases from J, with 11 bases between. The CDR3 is CASSVWDTPSGANVLTF. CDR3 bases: TGTGCCAGCAGCGTATGGGACACCCCCTCTGGGGCCAACGTCCTGACTTTC.

The CDR3 sequence is CASSSSLGDSSYNEQFF. In DNA, the CDR3 is TGTGCCAGCAGTTCCTCTTTAGGTGACAGCTCCTACAATGAGCAGTTCTTC. The chain recombines TRBV6-2 or TRBV6-3 with TRBJ2-1, with D perhaps TRBD1 (5 bases). V was trimmed by 4 bases and J by 0 bases, leaving 16 bases between them. Looked up from germline, CDR1 is MNHEY and CDR2 is SVGEGT. The CDR3 is 17 residues long.

For the CDR3, the DNA is TGTGCCAGCAGCGACCTAAACAGTAAGACCCAGTACTTC. As protein: CASSDLNSKTQYF. J is TRBJ2-5 and V is TRBV2; no clear D. This CDR3 region has 13 residues. Germline V gene sequence: CDR1 SNHLY, CDR2 FYNNEI. The V gene lost 6 bases and the J gene lost 6 bases, with 14 bases spanning the gap.